What follows are 10 T cell receptor beta chains derived from one specimen sequenced in a study of spatial heterogeneity in lung cancer. The sample's time point: sample taken at primary tumor resection. No cells were sorted before sequencing. The whole RNA sequenced was extracted from tumor, nontumor lung or frozen PBMC. TCRdb re-analysed the 5' RACE reads in MiXCR, keeping a single row per CDR3 protein. The sample consists of tens of thousands of distinct CDR3 sequences, about 20% of them appearing once. This specimen consisted of PBMCs, obtained at surgery. The source is a male donor with early-stage non-small cell lung cancer.

The J gene is TRBJ2-5, the V gene TRBV7-2; D ambiguous. V shed 1 base and J shed 1 base, with 10 bases lying between them. Germline CDR1 SGHTA, CDR2 FQGNSA. CDR3 length: 15 residues. The CDR3 reads CASSLGENPQETQYF. Here the CDR3 DNA reads TGTGCCAGCAGCTTAGGAGAAAACCCCCAAGAGACCCAGTACTTC.

This clonotype was recorded a few times. The rearrangement uses TRBV14 and TRBJ2-3; D gene uncertain. This CDR3 has 13 amino acids. Germline assignment: CDR1 SGHDN and CDR2 FVKESK. Trimming took 2 bases from V and 1 from J, leaving 4 bases between them. CDR3 in amino acids: CASSQLRTDTQYF. In nucleotides, the CDR3 is TGTGCCAGCAGCCAATTGCGCACAGATACGCAGTATTTT.

This clonotype has a count of ten or more. The J gene is TRBJ1-5, the V gene TRBV18; D not certain. CDR1 is KGHSH and CDR2 is LQKENI in the germline V gene. Deletions cut 6 bases from V and 6 bases from J, with 12 bases between. The CDR3 extends over 13 amino acids. The CDR3 protein is CASSAQEGQPQHF. CDR3 in DNA: TGTGCCAGCTCGGCCCAAGAGGGTCAGCCCCAGCATTTT.

V is TRBV7-3 and J is TRBJ1-2; D may be TRBD1 (5 bases). The V gene's germline CDR1 is SGHTA and CDR2 FQGTGA. The V and J ends lost 4 bases and 4 bases respectively, with 16 bases between them. The CDR3 runs to 15 residues. The CDR3 here is CASSSDSRIPYGYTF. The CDR3 nucleotides are TGTGCCAGCAGCTCAGACAGCCGTATCCCCTATGGCTACACCTTC.

This clonotype was recorded a few times. Sequence at one end of the junction differs from germline and may be a read error. The chain is built from TRBV7-2 and TRBJ2-7; D uncertain. This CDR3 is 12 amino acids long. Per the germline V gene, CDR1 is SGHTA and CDR2 is FQGNSA. The DNA for the CDR3 is TGTGCCAGCAGCCCAAGCTCCTACGGGCAGTACTTC. It specifies CASSPSSYGQYF.

V and J are TRBV5-4 and TRBJ2-5; D gene uncertain. The CDR3 has 11 residues. CDR1 is SGHNT, CDR2 YYREEE, per germline (reference sequence). The V and J ends lost 1 base and 7 bases respectively, with 5 bases between them. CDR3: CASSLPGTQYF. Written as DNA, the CDR3 is TGTGCCAGCAGCTTGCCGGGGACCCAGTACTTC.

The CDR3: CASSYSTSPTDTQYF. The CDR3 nucleotides are TGTGCCAGCAGTTACTCGACTAGCCCCACAGATACGCAGTATTTT. V is TRBV6-2 or TRBV6-3 and J is TRBJ2-3, with 7 nucleotides matching TRBD2. The CDR3 covers 15 residues. Germline V gene lookup returns CDR1 MNHEY and CDR2 SVGEGT. V lost 0 bases and J lost 2; bases outside the gene matches: 2.

Many counts were recorded for this clonotype. This chain connects TRBV5-6 to TRBJ2-5, with 9 bases identical to TRBD2. J lost 3 bases, V lost 5 bases, and 5 bases had no gene match. The CDR3 is 14 residues long. Germline V lookup: CDR1 SGHDT, CDR2 YYEEEE. Here the CDR3 reads CASSLIAGEETQYF. CDR3 DNA: TGTGCCAGCAGTCTTATAGCGGGGGAAGAGACCCAGTACTTC.

The chain couples TRBV30 to TRBJ1-1; 9 bases agree with TRBD1. Losses at the gene ends were 4 bases for V and 0 bases for J; bases not matched to a gene: 12. This CDR3 is 17 amino acids long. In germline, CDR1 is GTSNPN, CDR2 SVGIG (reference sequence). CDR3 in amino acids: CAWIPTQGQGMNTEAFF. The DNA of the CDR3 is TGTGCCTGGATCCCGACCCAGGGACAGGGTATGAACACTGAAGCTTTCTTT.

V gene TRBV5-5 combines with J gene TRBJ2-2; no reliable D call. Germline V gene data show CDR1 as SGHKS and CDR2 as YYEKEE (reference sequence). The V end lost 2 bases, the J end lost 2 bases, and 13 bases lay between the germline ends. There are 16 residues in the CDR3. The CDR3: CASSFILGINTGELFF. Here the CDR3 DNA reads TGTGCCAGCAGCTTCATACTTGGGATCAACACCGGGGAGCTGTTTTTT. The complete variable domain, with remaining parts taken from reference TRBV5-5 and TRBJ2-2, reads DAGVTQSPTHLIKTRGQQVTLRCSPISGHKSVSWYQQVLGQGPQFIFQYYEKEERGRGNFPDRFSARQFPNYSSELNVNALLLGDSALYLCASSFILGINTGELFFGEGSRLTVL.